This entry is about one TCR beta chain. It was with a sample-barcoded 5' primer and a J-beta primer mix that a second PCR of roughly 6 to 12 cycles was run. MiXCR, run by TCRdb on the 5' RACE reads, gives a single entry per CDR3 protein. The table lists around 1,000,000 distinct CDR3 sequences, about two fifths of them singletons. This specimen belongs to a study of blood T cells in healthy people across ages. Trimming cost V 5 bases and J 11 bases; bases outside gene matches: 11. Germline V gene data show CDR1 as DFQATT and CDR2 as SNEGSKA (reference sequence). The CDR3 runs to 12 residues. Sequencing was performed on blood. The rearrangement joins TRBV20-1 to TRBJ1-1; 7 bases agree with TRBD1. This receptor was taken from a man aged 18 to 30 in good health. CDR3 sequence reads: CSAGNRGERAFF. CDR3 in DNA: TGCAGTGCTGGCAACAGGGGCGAGAGGGCTTTCTTT.